At least ten counts were recorded for the clone carrying this T cell receptor (beta chain). Its specificity is not known. From RNA transcripts, TCR beta CDR3 regions were amplified. Carried out on the TCR CDR3, a first-round RT-PCR used the HTBI primer set. One entry per CDR3 protein, called by TCRdb with MiXCR from the multiplex PCR reads. The table records around 290,000 distinct CDR3 sequences, roughly an eighth of them present only once. The data stem from a study of T cells in Graves' hyperthyroidism and ophthalmopathy. Points from the study as a whole: Ophthalmopathy stood apart from stable hyperthyroidism in a 13 V-J model.

After removal of 6 bases from V and 6 bases from J, the junction contained 5 bases not matched to a gene. There are 14 residues in the CDR3. Across 18 months, stable Graves' hyperthyroidism was marked by no progression to ophthalmopathy. Newly diagnosed hyperthyroidism, duration under 2 months, in patients aged 18 to 65. Exclusion of a patient resulted from uncontrolled infection, other autoimmune disease, pregnancy or lactation. Material for sequencing was blood. The sequence came from a middle-aged woman with Graves' hyperthyroidism. This sequence joins TRBV12-3 or TRBV12-4 and TRBJ2-1, with 10 positions matching TRBD1. The DNA of the CDR3 is TGTGCCAGCAGACCGGGACAGGGGTCCAATGAGCAGTTCTTC. It yields the protein CASRPGQGSNEQFF.